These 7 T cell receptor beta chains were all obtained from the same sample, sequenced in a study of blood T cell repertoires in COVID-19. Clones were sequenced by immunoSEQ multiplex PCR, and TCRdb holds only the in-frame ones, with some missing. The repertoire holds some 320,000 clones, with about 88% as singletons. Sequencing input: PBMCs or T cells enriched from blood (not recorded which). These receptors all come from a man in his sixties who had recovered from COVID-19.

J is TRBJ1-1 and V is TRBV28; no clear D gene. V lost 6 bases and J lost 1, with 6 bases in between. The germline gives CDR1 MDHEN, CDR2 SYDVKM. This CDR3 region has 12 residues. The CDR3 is CASRLENTEAFF. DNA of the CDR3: TGTGCCAGCAGGCTAGAGAACACTGAAGCTTTCTTT.

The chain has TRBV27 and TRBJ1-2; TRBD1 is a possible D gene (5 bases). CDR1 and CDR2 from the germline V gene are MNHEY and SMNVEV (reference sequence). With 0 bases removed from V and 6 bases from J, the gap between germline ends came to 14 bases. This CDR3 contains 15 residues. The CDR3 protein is CASSLSQGIVDGYTF. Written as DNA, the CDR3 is TGTGCCAGCAGTTTATCCCAGGGTATAGTTGATGGCTACACCTTC.

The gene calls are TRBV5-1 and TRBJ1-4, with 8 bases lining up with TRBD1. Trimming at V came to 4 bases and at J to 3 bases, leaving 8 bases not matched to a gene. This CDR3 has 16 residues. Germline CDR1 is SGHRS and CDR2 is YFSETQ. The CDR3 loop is CASSRRGRGPNEKLFF. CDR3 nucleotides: TGCGCCAGCAGCCGACGGGGCAGGGGGCCTAATGAAAAACTGTTTTTT.

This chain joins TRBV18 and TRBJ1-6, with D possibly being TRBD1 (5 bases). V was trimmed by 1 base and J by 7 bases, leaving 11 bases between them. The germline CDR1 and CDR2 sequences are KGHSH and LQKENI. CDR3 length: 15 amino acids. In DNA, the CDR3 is TGTGCCAGCTCACCACGGCAGACAGAGAATTCACCCCTCCACTTT. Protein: CASSPRQTENSPLHF.

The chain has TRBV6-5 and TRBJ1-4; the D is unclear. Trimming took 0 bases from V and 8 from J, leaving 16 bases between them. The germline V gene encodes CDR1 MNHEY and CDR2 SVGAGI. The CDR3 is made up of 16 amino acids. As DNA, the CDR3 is TGTGCCAGCAGTTACTCGTATTCGGGGATGAGAGAAAAACTGTTTTTT. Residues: CASSYSYSGMREKLFF.

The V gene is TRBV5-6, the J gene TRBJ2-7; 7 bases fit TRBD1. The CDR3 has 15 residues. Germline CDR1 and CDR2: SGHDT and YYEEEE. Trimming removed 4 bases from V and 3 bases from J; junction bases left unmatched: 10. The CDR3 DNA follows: TGTGCCAGCAGCGGACCGGCGACAGGGAACTACGAGCAGTACTTC. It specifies CASSGPATGNYEQYF.

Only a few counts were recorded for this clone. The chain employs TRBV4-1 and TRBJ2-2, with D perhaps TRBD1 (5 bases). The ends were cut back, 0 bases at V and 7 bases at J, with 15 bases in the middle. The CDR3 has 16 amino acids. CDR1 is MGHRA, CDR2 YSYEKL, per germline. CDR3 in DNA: TGCGCCAGCAGCCAAGACTCATTCAGGGTTATCGGGGAGCTGTTTTTT. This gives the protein CASSQDSFRVIGELFF.